A single sample is the source of the 10 T cell receptor beta chains below, sequenced in a study of vaccination and CD4 T cells after COVID-19. Sequenced with the Oncomine TCR Beta short-read assay was DNA taken from cultured CD4+ T cells. TCRdb redid the calling of the PCR reads with MiXCR, one entry per CDR3 protein. The sample has 12,000 or so distinct CDR3 sequences, roughly a fifth seen once. The sample's treatment: approximately 10-day PBMC culture with coronavirus spike peptide pools or control peptides (ViraFEST assay). Antigens for these TCRs are unknown. Specimen: CD4+ T cells from blood, cultured in vitro, collected before SARS-CoV-2 vaccination. These receptors were obtained from a human donor who received a COVID-19 vaccine.

Only a few counts were recorded for this clonotype. The chain links TRBV6-1 to TRBJ1-1; TRBD1 might be the D (5 bases). The CDR3 loop spans 11 amino acids. Trimming took off 2 bases at V and 12 bases at J, with 10 bases between the two ends. The germline gives CDR1 MNHNS, CDR2 SASEGT. In DNA form, the CDR3 reads TGTGCCAGCAGTGAAACCGGGACCCCTTTCTTT. Protein product: CASSETGTPFF.

This clonotype is medium-sized within its sample. The chain links TRBV15 to TRBJ1-2; perhaps TRBD1 as D (6 bases). Trimming shortened V by 2 bases and J by 4 bases, and 20 bases separated the two germline ends. The CDR3 extends over 17 amino acids. The germline V gene has CDR1 LNHNV and CDR2 YYDKDF (reference sequence). The CDR3 DNA is TGTGCCACCAGCAGACCACAGGCGGGGGGGGCGGCCTATGGCTACACCTTC. Translated, it gives CATSRPQAGGAAYGYTF.

The chain links TRBV20-1 to TRBJ2-3; TRBD2 matches 10 bases. Germline assignment: CDR1 DFQATT and CDR2 SNEGSKA (reference sequence). With 5 bases clipped from V and 0 bases from J, the junction kept 5 bases outside the gene matches. The CDR3 is made up of 15 amino acids. Written as DNA, the CDR3 is TGCAGTGCTCTACTAGCGGGAACTAGCACAGATACGCAGTATTTT. This encodes CSALLAGTSTDTQYF.

This chain links TRBV30 with TRBJ1-5; D is ambiguous. The germline V gene has CDR1 GTSNPN and CDR2 SVGIG (reference sequence). Trimming left V 1 base short and J 1 base short, with 8 bases between. The CDR3 is made up of 14 amino acids. This chain's CDR3 is CAWSAGGSNQPQHF. The CDR3 DNA follows: TGTGCCTGGAGTGCCGGCGGGAGCAATCAGCCCCAGCATTTT.

This clonotype turned up a few times. The chain is built from TRBV20-1 and TRBJ2-3; D remains unclear. From germline, CDR1 is DFQATT and CDR2 SNEGSKA (reference sequence). The CDR3 is 14 amino acids. V lost 6 bases and J lost 4, with 17 bases in between. The CDR3 region has the DNA TGCAGTGCCCCCACGTCCCTTAAGGCAGATACGCAGTATTTT. Encoded protein: CSAPTSLKADTQYF.

The chain links TRBV20-1 to TRBJ1-2, with a tentative D call TRBD1 (5 bases). The CDR3 has 13 residues. V was cut by 3 bases and J by 2 bases, with 10 bases left in between. Germline V CDR1 and CDR2: DFQATT, SNEGSKA (reference sequence). Here the CDR3 reads CSARIRDNYGYTF. The CDR3 nucleotides read TGCAGTGCTAGGATCAGGGACAACTATGGCTACACCTTC.

This clonotype occurred a few times. V usage is TRBV10-2 and J usage is TRBJ1-5; D unclear. The V gene's germline CDR1 is WSHSY and CDR2 SAAADI. This CDR3 has 14 amino acids. V dropped 2 bases and J dropped 7 bases, with 12 bases sitting between them. The CDR3 sequence: CASSEEPYRQPQHF. The CDR3, as DNA: TGCGCCAGCAGTGAGGAACCCTATCGCCAGCCCCAGCATTTT.

This clonotype appeared once. V is TRBV16 and J is TRBJ2-7; D remains ambiguous. The J call could be wrong; TRBJ2-5 is a better fit for the DNA end. From germline, CDR1 is KGHSY and CDR2 FQNENV. The CDR3 totals 13 residues. The CDR3 DNA reads as TGTGCCAGCAGCCAACGCAGGCAAGAGACCCAGTACTTC. Its translation: CASSQRRQETQYF.

This chain joins TRBV3-1 and TRBJ2-1, with D perhaps TRBD2 (6 bases). This CDR3 comprises 17 residues. Trimming shortened V by 3 bases and J by 8 bases, and 23 bases separated the two germline ends. Germline lookup yields CDR1 LGHDT and CDR2 YNNKEL (reference sequence). The CDR3 region is CASSQLGGGGVEDEQFF. DNA of the CDR3: TGTGCCAGCAGCCAGTTGGGGGGTGGCGGGGTAGAGGATGAGCAGTTCTTC.

This chain links TRBV11-2 with TRBJ1-1; tentative D call: TRBD1 (5 bases). Looked up from germline, CDR1 is SGHAT and CDR2 is FQNNGV. The CDR3 is made up of 15 amino acids. Deletions cut 2 bases from V and 4 bases from J, with 14 bases between. For the CDR3, the DNA is TGTGCCAGCAGCTTAACAGTCGGGGGGGGCACTGAAGCTTTCTTT. Its protein is CASSLTVGGGTEAFF.